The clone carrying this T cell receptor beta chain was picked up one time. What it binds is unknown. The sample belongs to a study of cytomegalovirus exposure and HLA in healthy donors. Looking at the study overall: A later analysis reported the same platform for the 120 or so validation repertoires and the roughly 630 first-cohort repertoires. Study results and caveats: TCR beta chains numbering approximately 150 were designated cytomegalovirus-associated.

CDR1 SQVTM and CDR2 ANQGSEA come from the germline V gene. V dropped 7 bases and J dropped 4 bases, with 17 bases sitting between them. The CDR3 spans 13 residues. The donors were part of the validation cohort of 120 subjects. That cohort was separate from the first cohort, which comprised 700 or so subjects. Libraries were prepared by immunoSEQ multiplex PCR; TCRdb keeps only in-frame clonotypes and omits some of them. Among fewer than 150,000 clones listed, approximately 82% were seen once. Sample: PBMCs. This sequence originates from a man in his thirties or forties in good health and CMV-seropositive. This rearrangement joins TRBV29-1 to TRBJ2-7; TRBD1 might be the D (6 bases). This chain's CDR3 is CSALQGNLYEQYF. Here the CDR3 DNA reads TGCAGCGCCCTACAGGGTAACCTGTACGAGCAGTACTTC.